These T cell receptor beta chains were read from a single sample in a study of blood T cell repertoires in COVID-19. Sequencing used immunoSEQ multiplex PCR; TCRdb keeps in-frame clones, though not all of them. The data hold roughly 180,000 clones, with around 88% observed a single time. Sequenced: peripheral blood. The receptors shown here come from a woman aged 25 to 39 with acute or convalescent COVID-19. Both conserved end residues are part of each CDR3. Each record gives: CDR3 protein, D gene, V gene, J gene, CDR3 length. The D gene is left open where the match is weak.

CASRRGGEEQYF	.	TRBV2	TRBJ2-7	12
CASSELGGAFGTQYF	.	TRBV25-1	TRBJ2-5	15
CAISDRGVAPLHF	.	TRBV10-3	TRBJ1-6	13
CASSQVGGGLTEAFF	.	TRBV14	TRBJ1-1	15
CASSHHKTSSYNEQFF	.	TRBV11-2	TRBJ2-1	16
CASKNRERNTIYF	.	TRBV19	TRBJ1-3	13
CSVETDRAFYTF	TRBD1	TRBV29-1	TRBJ1-2	12
CASSTGQGAPNEKLFF	TRBD1	TRBV7-9	TRBJ1-4	16
CASSRRGTSTDTQYF	.	TRBV5-1	TRBJ2-3	15
CASSPSLPDTGELFF	.	TRBV5-1	TRBJ2-2	15